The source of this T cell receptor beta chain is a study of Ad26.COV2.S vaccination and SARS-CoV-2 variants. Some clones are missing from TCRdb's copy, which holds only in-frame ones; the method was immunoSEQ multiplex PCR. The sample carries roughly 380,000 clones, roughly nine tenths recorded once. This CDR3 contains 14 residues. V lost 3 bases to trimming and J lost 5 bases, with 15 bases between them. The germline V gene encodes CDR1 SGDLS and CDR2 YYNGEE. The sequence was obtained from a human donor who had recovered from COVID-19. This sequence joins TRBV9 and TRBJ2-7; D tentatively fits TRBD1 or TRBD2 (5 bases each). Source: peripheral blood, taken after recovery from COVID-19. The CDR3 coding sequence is TGTGCCAGCAGCGCCCGGGACCGGGCCGACGAGCAGTACTTC. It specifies CASSARDRADEQYF.